The 25 T cell receptor beta chains below come from one sample, sequenced in a study of CD8 T cells in Susac syndrome (dated by TCRdb to the late 2010s). The library was generated by the immunoSEQ multiplex PCR assay. RNA was extracted with the RNeasy kit and about 0.5 to 1 ug was reverse transcribed using random hexamers. Starting from the raw public reads, TCRdb applied fastp trimming at Q25, assembled clones with MiXCR and retained in-frame beta chains. Every distinct CDR3 protein forms one entry, paired with its most common genes and DNA. For this sample there are approximately 120,000 distinct CDR3 sequences; approximately 95% appear just once. The biggest ten clones account for approximately 0.31% of the sample. Input material: CD8+ T cells from PBMCs. The receptors come from a human donor with multiple sclerosis.

The chain links TRBV25-1 to TRBJ1-6; D gene uncertain. In germline, CDR1 is MGHDK, CDR2 SYGVNS. V was clipped by 4 bases and J by 6 bases, with 13 bases between them. The CDR3 sequence is 15 residues long. CDR3 amino acids: CASSGKIVSNSPLHF. The CDR3 region has the DNA TGTGCCAGCAGTGGGAAGATTGTTAGTAATTCACCCCTCCACTTT.

The V gene is TRBV19, the J gene TRBJ2-4; D possibly corresponds to TRBD2 (5 bases). CDR3 length equals 14 residues. The germline gives CDR1 LNHDA, CDR2 SQIVND (reference sequence). Deletions cut 8 bases from V and 1 base from J, with 12 bases between. The CDR3 nucleotides read TGTGCCAGTCAAGTTTCGGGGGCCAAAAACATTCAGTACTTC. Amino acids: CASQVSGAKNIQYF.

J is TRBJ2-7 and V is TRBV27; D possibly corresponds to TRBD2 (8 bases). Germline V gene data show CDR1 as MNHEY and CDR2 as SMNVEV (reference sequence). The germline V and J ends were trimmed by 3 bases and 3 bases, with 15 bases remaining between them. This CDR3 has 15 amino acids. CDR3 sequence: CASSLRGLAGYEQYV. CDR3 nucleotide sequence: TGTGCCAGCAGTTTGAGGGGGCTAGCGGGCTACGAGCAGTACGTC.

The V gene is TRBV27, the J gene TRBJ1-1; the match to TRBD1 covers 11 bases. V was pared by 4 bases and J by 1 base, with 2 bases of the junction left unmatched. The CDR3 totals 15 residues. CDR1 is MNHEY and CDR2 is SMNVEV in the germline V gene (reference sequence). The CDR3 DNA follows: TGTGCCAGCAGTTGGGACAGGGGGGGGAACACTGAAGCTTTCTTT. Translating it yields CASSWDRGGNTEAFF.

This chain joins TRBV20-1 and TRBJ2-7; D might be TRBD1 (6 bases). Germline V gene data show CDR1 as DFQATT and CDR2 as SNEGSKA (reference sequence). The CDR3 has 13 residues. V lost 6 bases, J lost 5 bases, and 17 bases lay in between. CDR3 in DNA: TGCAGTGCGACGCCGACAGGTGACCACGAGCAGTACTTC. Encoded protein: CSATPTGDHEQYF.

V usage is TRBV6-1 and J usage is TRBJ2-4; 11 bases are a match to TRBD2. The CDR3 has 15 residues. The germline CDR1 and CDR2 sequences are MNHNS and SASEGT. V gave up 2 bases and J gave up 7 bases; unmatched junction bases: 4. CDR3 protein: CASSEWLAGGNIQYF. CDR3 nucleotides: TGTGCCAGCAGTGAATGGTTAGCGGGAGGGAACATTCAGTACTTC.

This rearrangement joins TRBV20-1 to TRBJ2-1; D is unclear. Trimming removed 6 bases from V and 5 bases from J, with 14 bases in between. The germline V gene encodes CDR1 DFQATT and CDR2 SNEGSKA (reference sequence). This CDR3 comprises 13 residues. CDR3 amino acids: CSAVSAIHNEQFF. CDR3 bases: TGCAGTGCGGTTTCGGCAATACACAATGAGCAGTTCTTC.

The rearrangement links TRBV5-8 to TRBJ1-2, with TRBD1 matching over 10 bases. Germline CDR1 is SGHTS and CDR2 is YDEGEE. V dropped 5 bases and J dropped 4; count of bases not matched to a gene: 8. CDR3 length equals 15 residues. CDR3 loop: CASRNPGQGSYGYTF. In nucleotides, the CDR3 is TGTGCCAGCAGGAACCCGGGACAGGGGAGCTATGGCTACACCTTC.

The chain recombines TRBV12-5 with TRBJ2-2, with 7 nucleotides matching TRBD2. CDR1 and CDR2 from the germline V gene are LGHNT and FRNRAP. Trimming removed 5 bases from V and 0 bases from J; junction bases left unmatched: 9. This CDR3 spans 17 amino acids. The CDR3 DNA sequence: TGTGCTAGTGGTCAGCCCCGGGAGGCCGCGAACACCGGGGAGCTGTTTTTT. Encoded protein: CASGQPREAANTGELFF.

V gene TRBV5-4 combines with J gene TRBJ1-2; the D is unclear. The CDR3 contains 15 residues. Germline CDR1 reads SGHNT; CDR2 reads YYREEE (reference sequence). Trimming removed 2 bases at V and 5 bases at J, with 16 bases between. The CDR3 sequence is CASSFAFFGGYGYTF. CDR3 in DNA: TGTGCCAGCAGCTTCGCGTTCTTTGGTGGATATGGCTACACCTTC. The whole variable domain, filled in from reference TRBV5-4 and TRBJ1-2, reads ETGVTQSPTHLIKTRGQQVTLRCSSQSGHNTVSWYQQALGQGPQFIFQYYREEENGRGNFPPRFSGLQFPNYSSELNVNALELDDSALYLCASSFAFFGGYGYTFGSGTRLTVV.

This clonotype was detected only once. The chain links TRBV3-1 to TRBJ2-5; 7 bases agree with TRBD2. Germline V gives CDR1 LGHDT, CDR2 YNNKEL (reference sequence). This CDR3 spans 15 amino acids. Trimming removed 4 bases from V and 4 bases from J; junction bases left unmatched: 9. CDR3 protein: CASSRDWTRGETQYF. The CDR3 DNA reads TGTGCCAGCAGCCGGGATTGGACTAGGGGAGAGACCCAGTACTTC.

The rearrangement links TRBV7-9 to TRBJ2-2, with 10 bases matching TRBD2. Germline CDR1 SEHNR, CDR2 FQNEAQ (reference sequence). The length of the CDR3 is 16 residues. Trimming took 6 bases from V and 5 from J; bases not matched to a gene: 9. CDR3 region: CASRPPSGRDTGELFF. The DNA for the CDR3 is TGTGCCAGCAGACCTCCTAGCGGGAGAGATACCGGGGAGCTGTTTTTT.

The genes are TRBV4-1 and TRBJ1-2; D not certain. Trimming pared 4 bases from V and 0 bases from J, leaving 12 bases between. The germline gives CDR1 MGHRA, CDR2 YSYEKL. The CDR3 runs to 15 residues. The CDR3 nucleotides are TGCGCCAGCAGCCTCCCGCTACAGACTAACTATGGCTACACCTTC. As protein: CASSLPLQTNYGYTF.

The rearrangement joins TRBV27 to TRBJ2-1; D may be TRBD2 (6 bases). CDR1 MNHEY and CDR2 SMNVEV come from the germline V gene (reference sequence). The CDR3 is 15 amino acids. V was shortened by 3 bases and J by 4 bases, with 13 bases between the two germline ends. The CDR3 DNA is TGTGCCAGCAGTTTGGTTCCGGGAGTATACAATGAGCAGTTCTTC. Its translation: CASSLVPGVYNEQFF.

V usage is TRBV9 and J usage is TRBJ2-3; TRBD2 aligns across 10 bases. The CDR3 totals 15 residues. Looked up from germline, CDR1 is SGDLS and CDR2 is YYNGEE. Trimming cost V 3 bases and J 4 bases; bases outside gene matches: 5. The CDR3 nucleotides are TGTGCCAGCAGCGCCGGGACTAGCGTTGCAGATACGCAGTATTTT. Protein product: CASSAGTSVADTQYF.

V usage is TRBV10-3 and J usage is TRBJ2-7, with D possibly being TRBD2 (6 bases). CDR3 length: 15 residues. Trimming pared 3 bases from V and 4 bases from J, leaving 16 bases between. Germline CDR1 reads ENHRY; CDR2 reads SYGVKD. The CDR3 loop reads CAISDRREVVYEQYV. DNA of the CDR3: TGTGCCATCAGTGATAGGAGGGAGGTCGTTTACGAGCAGTACGTC.

The chain carries TRBV7-9 and TRBJ2-3; D gene ambiguous. CDR1 and CDR2 from the germline V gene are SEHNR and FQNEAQ (reference sequence). V lost 5 bases to trimming and J lost 0 bases, with 9 bases between them. The CDR3 consists of 14 residues. The CDR3 nucleotides are TGTGCCAGCAGCCCCGGTGGAAGCACAGATACGCAGTATTTT. Translated: CASSPGGSTDTQYF.

The sample holds one count of this clonotype. The chain couples TRBV6-2 or TRBV6-3 to TRBJ2-7; D is unresolved. The germline CDR1 and CDR2 sequences are MNHEY and SVGEGT. V was trimmed by 2 bases and J by 6 bases, leaving 11 bases between them. CDR3 size: 13 residues. The CDR3: CASSYGVRLEQYF. CDR3 DNA: TGTGCCAGCAGTTACGGGGTCCGGCTCGAGCAGTACTTC.

V usage is TRBV2 and J usage is TRBJ2-7, with unresolved D. CDR3 length: 14 residues. Germline-derived CDR1 and CDR2 are SNHLY and FYNNEI. V was cut by 4 bases and J by 0 bases, with 10 bases left in between. CDR3 bases: TGTGCCAGCAGTGGGGCCAGCGCCTCCTACGAGCAGTACTTC. Translated, it gives CASSGASASYEQYF.

This sequence joins TRBV2 and TRBJ2-7; D unresolved. Germline V gene lookup returns CDR1 SNHLY and CDR2 FYNNEI. The V gene lost 6 bases and the J gene lost 5 bases, with 11 bases spanning the gap. The CDR3 is 12 amino acids. The CDR3 here is CASRGGRDEQYV. The DNA of the CDR3 is TGTGCCAGCAGGGGCGGTCGGGACGAGCAGTACGTC.

The chain joins TRBV29-1 to TRBJ1-2, with 11 bases aligning to TRBD1. The CDR3 has 15 residues. In germline, CDR1 is SQVTM, CDR2 ANQGSEA. The V gene end was trimmed by 4 bases and the J gene end by 4 bases; junction bases not matched to a gene: 8. This CDR3 is CSVVGTGGIAYGYTF. The CDR3 DNA reads as TGCAGCGTTGTCGGGACAGGGGGAATCGCCTATGGCTACACCTTC.

The chain links TRBV19 to TRBJ2-7; TRBD1 agrees at 7 bases. Germline values: CDR1 LNHDA, CDR2 SQIVND (reference sequence). The V gene end was trimmed by 3 bases and the J gene end by 2 bases; junction bases not matched to a gene: 1. This CDR3 has 13 residues. The DNA for the CDR3 is TGTGCCAGTAGTATGCAGGGGGCCTACGAGCAGTACTTC. Protein product: CASSMQGAYEQYF. Filled out from reference TRBV19 and TRBJ2-7, the complete variable domain reads DGGITQSPKYLFRKEGQNVTLSCEQNLNHDAMYWYRQDPGQGLRLIYYSQIVNDFQKGDIAEGYSVSREKKESFPLTVTSAQKNPTAFYLCASSMQGAYEQYFGPGTRLTVT.

The V call is TRBV7-9, the J call TRBJ2-5; the D gene is possibly TRBD2 (6 bases). Trimming left V 3 bases short and J 13 bases short, with 15 bases between. CDR3 length: 12 amino acids. The germline CDR1 and CDR2 sequences are SEHNR and FQNEAQ (reference sequence). CDR3 sequence reads: CASSFGTRAWYF. CDR3 DNA sequence: TGTGCCAGCAGCTTTGGGACTCGTGCTTGGTACTTC.

This clonotype was counted once. The J gene is TRBJ2-3, the V gene TRBV7-9, with TRBD2 matching over 7 bases. V lost 3 bases, J lost 1 base, and 7 bases stayed unmatched. This CDR3 comprises 16 residues. In germline, CDR1 is SEHNR, CDR2 FQNEAQ (reference sequence). CDR3 DNA sequence: TGTGCCAGCAGCTTTTGGAGCGGGGTCGGCACAGATACGCAGTATTTT. Encoded protein: CASSFWSGVGTDTQYF. The full variable domain, completed using reference TRBV7-9 and TRBJ2-3, is DTGVSQNPRHKITKRGQNVTFRCDPISEHNRLYWYRQTLGQGPEFLTYFQNEAQLEKSRLLSDRFSAERPKGSFSTLEIQRTEQGDSAMYLCASSFWSGVGTDTQYFGPGTRLTVL.

The genes are TRBV12-5 and TRBJ1-2; D remains unclear. V lost 6 bases and J lost 6, with 11 bases in between. Germline CDR1 is LGHNT and CDR2 is FRNRAP. This CDR3 is 12 amino acids long. CDR3 sequence (DNA): TGTGCTAGTGGAGGCAGGTCGGATGGCTACACCTTC. Protein product: CASGGRSDGYTF.